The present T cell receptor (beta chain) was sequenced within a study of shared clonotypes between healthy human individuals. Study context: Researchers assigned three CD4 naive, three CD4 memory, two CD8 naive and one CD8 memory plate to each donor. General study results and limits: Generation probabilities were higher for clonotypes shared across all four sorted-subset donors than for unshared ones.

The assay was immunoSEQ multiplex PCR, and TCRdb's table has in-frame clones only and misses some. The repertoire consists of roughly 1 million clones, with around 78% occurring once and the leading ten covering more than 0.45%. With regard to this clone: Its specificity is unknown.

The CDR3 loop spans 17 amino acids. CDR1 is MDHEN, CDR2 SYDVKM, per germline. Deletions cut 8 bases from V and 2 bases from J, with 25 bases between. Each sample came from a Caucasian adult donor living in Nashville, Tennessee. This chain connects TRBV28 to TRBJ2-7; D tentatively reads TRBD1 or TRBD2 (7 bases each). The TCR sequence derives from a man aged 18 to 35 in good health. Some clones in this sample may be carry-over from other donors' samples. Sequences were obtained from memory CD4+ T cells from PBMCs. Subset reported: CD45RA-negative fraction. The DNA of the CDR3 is TGTGCCAGCCGAGTAGGGGGCTTTGGCGGGAGCCCCTACGAGCAGTACTTC. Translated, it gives CASRVGGFGGSPYEQYF.